Here is one TCR beta chain with its context. Primers: 60 Vbeta forward and 13 Jbeta reverse. Here immunoSEQ multiplex PCR was the method, and the copy in TCRdb shows in-frame clones only, minus some. Seen here are 100,000 or so clones, approximately 81% observed once, and the top ten hold roughly 14%. This entry comes from a study of cytomegalovirus exposure and HLA in healthy donors. Germline CDR1 is SGDLS and CDR2 is YYNGEE. The length of the CDR3 is 17 residues. V lost 0 bases and J 3 bases, leaving 16 bases between the germline ends. The specimen was PBMCs. The receptor's source is a male donor in good health and CMV-seropositive. The V call is TRBV9, the J call TRBJ1-3, with a possible D match to TRBD1 (6 bases). For the CDR3, the DNA is TGTGCCAGCAGCGTAGAGGGGGTGGTGAGGTTTGGAAACACCATATATTTT. Translated: CASSVEGVVRFGNTIYF.